This T cell receptor (beta chain) was sequenced during a study of T-cell reconstitution after alpha-beta-depleted transplantation in children. Study observations and caveats: TCRbeta diversity was high at day 60 in some patients (a result of surviving recipient T cells and thymic progenitors). About two months after transplant, alpha-beta T cells reportedly came from several hundred expanded graft clones. One year post-transplant, T-cell counts and diversity were largely derived from T cells produced anew.

TCRbeta library construction was performed incorporating unique molecular identifiers. TCRdb fed the PCR reads into MiXCR, producing one record per CDR3 protein. Here the sample spans about 290,000 distinct CDR3 sequences, over 9% being singletons. This clonotype has ten or more counts. The antigen is undetermined. The trim removed 5 bases at V and 3 bases at J, leaving 9 bases unmatched. The CDR3 has 16 amino acids. Germline V gene lookup returns CDR1 SEHNR and CDR2 FQNEAQ (reference sequence). This chain links TRBV7-9 with TRBJ2-5; 10 bases map to TRBD2. Here the sequenced sample was PBMCs, taken before TCRalphabeta/CD19-depleted stem cell transplant. The sequence was obtained from a boy younger than two with acute myeloid leukemia, due to receive a stem cell transplant. The CDR3 coding sequence is TGTGCCAGCAGCCTCCTCATAGGACTAGCGGAAGAGACCCAGTACTTC. Encoded protein: CASSLLIGLAEETQYF.